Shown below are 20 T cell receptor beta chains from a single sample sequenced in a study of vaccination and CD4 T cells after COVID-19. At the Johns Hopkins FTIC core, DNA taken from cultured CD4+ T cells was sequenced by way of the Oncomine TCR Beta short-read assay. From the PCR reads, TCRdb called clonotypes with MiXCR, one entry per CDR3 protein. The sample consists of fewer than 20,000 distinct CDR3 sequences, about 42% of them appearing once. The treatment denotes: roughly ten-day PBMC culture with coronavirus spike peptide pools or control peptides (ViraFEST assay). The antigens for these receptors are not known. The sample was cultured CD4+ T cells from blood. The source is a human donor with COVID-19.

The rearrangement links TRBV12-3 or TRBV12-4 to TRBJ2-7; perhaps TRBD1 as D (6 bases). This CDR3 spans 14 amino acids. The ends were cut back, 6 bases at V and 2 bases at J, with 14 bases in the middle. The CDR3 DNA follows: TGTGCCAGCAGCCCCCACAGGGCCGCCTACGAGCAGTACTTC. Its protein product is CASSPHRAAYEQYF.

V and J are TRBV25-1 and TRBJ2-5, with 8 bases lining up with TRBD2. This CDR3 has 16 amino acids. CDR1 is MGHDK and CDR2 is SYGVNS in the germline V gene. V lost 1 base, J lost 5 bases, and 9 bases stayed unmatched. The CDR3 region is CASSESRGGAGETQYF. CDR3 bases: TGTGCCAGCAGTGAATCTCGGGGGGGCGCGGGGGAGACCCAGTACTTC.

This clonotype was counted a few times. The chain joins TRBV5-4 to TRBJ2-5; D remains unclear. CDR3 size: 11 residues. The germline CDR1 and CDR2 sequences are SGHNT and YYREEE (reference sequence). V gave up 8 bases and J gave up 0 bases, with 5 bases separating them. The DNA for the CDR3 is TGTGCCAGTAAGAACCAAGAGACCCAGTACTTC. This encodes CASKNQETQYF.

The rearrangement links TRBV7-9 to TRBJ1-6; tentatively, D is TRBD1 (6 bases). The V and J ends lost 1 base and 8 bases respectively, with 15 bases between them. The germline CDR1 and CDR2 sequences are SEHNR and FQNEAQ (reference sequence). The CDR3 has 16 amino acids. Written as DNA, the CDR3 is TGTGCCAGCAGCTTAGGGACCGGGACAAATTATTCACCCCTCCACTTT. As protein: CASSLGTGTNYSPLHF.

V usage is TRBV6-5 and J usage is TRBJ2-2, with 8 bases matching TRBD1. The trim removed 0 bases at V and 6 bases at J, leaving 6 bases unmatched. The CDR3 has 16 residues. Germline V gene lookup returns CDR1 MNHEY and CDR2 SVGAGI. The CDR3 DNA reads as TGTGCCAGCAGTTACTCGACAGGGGTGCTGGCCGGGGAGCTGTTTTTT. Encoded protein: CASSYSTGVLAGELFF.

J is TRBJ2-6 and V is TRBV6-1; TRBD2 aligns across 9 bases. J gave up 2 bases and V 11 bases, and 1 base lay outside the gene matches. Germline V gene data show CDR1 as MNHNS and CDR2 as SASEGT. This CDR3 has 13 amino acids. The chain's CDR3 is CAAGGAGANVLTF. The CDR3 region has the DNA TGTGCCGCGGGGGGGGCTGGGGCCAACGTCCTGACTTTC.

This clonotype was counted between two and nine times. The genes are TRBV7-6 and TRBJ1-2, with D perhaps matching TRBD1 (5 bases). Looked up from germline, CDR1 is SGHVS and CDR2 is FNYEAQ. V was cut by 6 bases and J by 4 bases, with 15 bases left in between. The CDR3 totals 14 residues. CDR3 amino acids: CASSPRRGPYGYTF. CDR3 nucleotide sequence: TGTGCCAGCAGTCCAAGGAGGGGTCCCTATGGCTACACCTTC.

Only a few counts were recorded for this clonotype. The CDR3 is CASSGGTPTGNTIYF. The CDR3 DNA follows: TGTGCCAGCAGCGGAGGGACACCAACTGGAAACACCATATATTTT. The rearrangement uses TRBV5-4 and TRBJ1-3; tentatively, D is TRBD1 (6 bases). CDR1 and CDR2 (germline): SGHNT, YYREEE (reference sequence). Trimming took off 4 bases at V and 2 bases at J, with 13 bases between the two ends. This CDR3 is built from 15 residues.

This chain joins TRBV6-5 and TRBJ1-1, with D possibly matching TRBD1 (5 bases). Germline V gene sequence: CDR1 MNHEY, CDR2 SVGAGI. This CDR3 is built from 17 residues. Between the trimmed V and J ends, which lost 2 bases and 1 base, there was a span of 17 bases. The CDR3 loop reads CASSYPPSSGTNTEAFF. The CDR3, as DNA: TGTGCCAGCAGTTACCCCCCTTCTTCTGGGACGAACACTGAAGCTTTCTTT.

CDR3 nucleotides: TGTGCCAGCAGGACCCTCAACCGTCCGTATGGCTACACCTTC. Amino acid sequence: CASRTLNRPYGYTF. The chain recombines TRBV6-1 with TRBJ1-2; D is undetermined. V dropped 6 bases and J dropped 5 bases, with 16 bases sitting between them. The V gene's germline CDR1 is MNHNS and CDR2 SASEGT. The CDR3 runs to 14 residues.

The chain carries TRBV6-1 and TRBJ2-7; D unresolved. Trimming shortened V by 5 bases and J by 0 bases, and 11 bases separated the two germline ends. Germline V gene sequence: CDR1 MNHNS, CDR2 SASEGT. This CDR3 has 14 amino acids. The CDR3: CASSTDPSSYEQYF. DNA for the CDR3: TGTGCCAGCAGTACCGACCCGAGCTCCTACGAGCAGTACTTC.

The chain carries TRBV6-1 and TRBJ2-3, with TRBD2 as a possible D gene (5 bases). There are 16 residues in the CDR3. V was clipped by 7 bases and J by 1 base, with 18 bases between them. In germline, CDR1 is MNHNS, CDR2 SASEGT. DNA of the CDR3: TGTGCCAGCACGGGGAGTCCCCTTCGAGGCACAGATACGCAGTATTTT. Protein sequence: CASTGSPLRGTDTQYF.

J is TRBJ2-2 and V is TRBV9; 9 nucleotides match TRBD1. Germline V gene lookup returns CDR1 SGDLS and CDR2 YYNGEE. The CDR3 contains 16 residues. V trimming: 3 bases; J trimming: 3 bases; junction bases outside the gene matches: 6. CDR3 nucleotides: TGTGCCAGCAGCGCAAGACAGGGGGGGTACACCGGGGAGCTGTTTTTT. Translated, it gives CASSARQGGYTGELFF.

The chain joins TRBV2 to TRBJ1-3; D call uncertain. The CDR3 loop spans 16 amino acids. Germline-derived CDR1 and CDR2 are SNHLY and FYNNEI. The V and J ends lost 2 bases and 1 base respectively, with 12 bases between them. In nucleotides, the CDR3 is TGTGCCAGCAGTGAAACGGTAGGGCGGTCTGGAAACACCATATATTTT. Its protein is CASSETVGRSGNTIYF. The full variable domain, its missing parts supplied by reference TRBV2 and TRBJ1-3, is EPEVTQTPSHQVTQMGQEVILRCVPISNHLYFYWYRQILGQKVEFLVSFYNNEISEKSEIFDDQFSVERPDGSNFTLKIRSTKLEDSAMYFCASSETVGRSGNTIYFGEGSWLTVV.

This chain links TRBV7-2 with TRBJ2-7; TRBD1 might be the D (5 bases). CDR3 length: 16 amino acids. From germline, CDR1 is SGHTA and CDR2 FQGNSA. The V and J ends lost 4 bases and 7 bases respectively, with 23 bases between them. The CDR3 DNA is TGTGCCAGCAGCTCCCGAAGGCCCAGGGCCCCCTCGGAGCAGTACTTC. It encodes CASSSRRPRAPSEQYF. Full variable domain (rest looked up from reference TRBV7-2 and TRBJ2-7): GAGVSQSPSNKVTEKGKDVELRCDPISGHTALYWYRQSLGQGLEFLIYFQGNSAPDKSGLPSDRFSAERTGGSVSTLTIQRTQQEDSAVYLCASSSRRPRAPSEQYFGPGTRLTVT.

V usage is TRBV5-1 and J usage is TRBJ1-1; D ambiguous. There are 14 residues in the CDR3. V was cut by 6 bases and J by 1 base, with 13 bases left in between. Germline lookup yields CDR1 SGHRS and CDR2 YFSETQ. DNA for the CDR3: TGCGCCAGCACCCCCAGGACGGCGAACACTGAAGCTTTCTTT. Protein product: CASTPRTANTEAFF. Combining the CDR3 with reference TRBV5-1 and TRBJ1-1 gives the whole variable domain KAGVTQTPRYLIKTRGQQVTLSCSPISGHRSVSWYQQTPGQGLQFLFEYFSETQRNKGNFPGRFSGRQFSNSRSEMNVSTLELGDSALYLCASTPRTANTEAFFGQGTRLTVV.

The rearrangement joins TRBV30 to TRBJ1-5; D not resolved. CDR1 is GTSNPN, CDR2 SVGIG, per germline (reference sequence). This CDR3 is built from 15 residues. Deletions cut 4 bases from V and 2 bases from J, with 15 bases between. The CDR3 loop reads CAWTRQSGGNQPQHF. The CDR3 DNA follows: TGTGCCTGGACCCGCCAGTCTGGGGGCAATCAGCCCCAGCATTTT.

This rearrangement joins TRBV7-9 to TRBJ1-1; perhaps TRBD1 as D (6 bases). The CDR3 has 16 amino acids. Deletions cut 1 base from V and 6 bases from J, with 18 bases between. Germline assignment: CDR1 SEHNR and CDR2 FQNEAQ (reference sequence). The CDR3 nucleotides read TGTGCCAGCAGCTTAGAGGGGGTCAGTTTGCAGCCTGAAGCTTTCTTT. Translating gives CASSLEGVSLQPEAFF.

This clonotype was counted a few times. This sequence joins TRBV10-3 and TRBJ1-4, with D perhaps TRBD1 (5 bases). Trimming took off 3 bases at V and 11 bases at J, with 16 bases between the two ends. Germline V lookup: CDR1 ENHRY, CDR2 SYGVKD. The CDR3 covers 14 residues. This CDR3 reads CAISEGQGMEKLFF. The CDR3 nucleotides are TGTGCCATCAGTGAAGGTCAGGGAATGGAGAAACTGTTTTTT.

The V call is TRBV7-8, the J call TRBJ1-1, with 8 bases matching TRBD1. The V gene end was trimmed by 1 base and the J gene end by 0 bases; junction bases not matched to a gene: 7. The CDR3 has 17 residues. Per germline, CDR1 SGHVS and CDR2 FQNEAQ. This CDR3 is CASSLVRTGKMNTEAFF. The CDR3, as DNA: TGTGCCAGCAGCTTAGTTCGGACAGGGAAAATGAACACTGAAGCTTTCTTT.